This T cell receptor beta chain was retrieved from a study of blood T cell repertoires in COVID-19. CDR1 is LNHDA, CDR2 SQIVND, per germline (reference sequence). The CDR3 loop spans 15 amino acids. Trimming took 11 bases from V and 8 from J; bases not matched to a gene: 18. Here immunoSEQ multiplex PCR was the method, and the copy in TCRdb shows in-frame clones only, minus some. The table shows approximately 230,000 clones, with around 86% occurring only once. This sequence joins TRBV19 and TRBJ2-3; 8 nucleotides agree with TRBD2. The sequenced sample consisted of peripheral blood. This sequence was found in a man aged 25-45 years who had recovered from COVID-19. CDR3 amino acids: CASSGGTRDGATQYF. The CDR3 DNA is TGTGCCTCATCCGGGGGGACTAGGGATGGAGCTACGCAGTATTTT.